One and the same sample provided the 6 T cell receptor beta chains below, sequenced in a study of control samples from healthy donors and cancer patients. This table comes from immunoSEQ multiplex PCR, and its TCRdb copy is limited to in-frame clones, with some not included. The data hold roughly 130,000 clones, with just over 90% observed a single time. Sequencing was carried out using PBMCs. Source of these receptors: a man aged 45 to 65 with head and neck cancer.

The chain couples TRBV7-8 to TRBJ2-3, with D uncertain. V gave up 4 bases and J gave up 1 base, with 12 bases separating them. The germline V gene has CDR1 SGHVS and CDR2 FQNEAQ. This CDR3 spans 15 amino acids. The CDR3 sequence: CASSSISIGTDTQYF. CDR3 nucleotides: TGTGCCAGCAGCTCTATCTCGATCGGCACAGATACGCAGTATTTT. The complete variable domain, with remaining parts taken from reference TRBV7-8 and TRBJ2-3, reads GAGVSQSPRYKVAKRGQDVALRCDPISGHVSLFWYQQALGQGPEFLTYFQNEAQLDKSGLPSDRFFAERPEGSVSTLKIQRTQQEDSAVYLCASSSISIGTDTQYFGPGTRLTVL.

CDR3 in amino acids: CASSRTGTPHTNEKLFF. In nucleotides, the CDR3 is TGCGCCAGCAGCCGGACAGGGACGCCGCACACTAATGAAAAACTGTTTTTT. The V call is TRBV4-3, the J call TRBJ1-4; 8 bases agree with TRBD1. Germline trimming cut 4 bases from V and 2 bases from J; bases unmatched to any gene: 9. This CDR3 region has 17 residues. Looked up from germline, CDR1 is LGHNA and CDR2 is YSLEER.

V and J are TRBV9 and TRBJ1-1; D perhaps matches TRBD1 (5 bases). Germline V gene lookup returns CDR1 SGDLS and CDR2 YYNGEE. The V end was cut by 4 bases, the J end by 4 bases, with 17 bases between. The CDR3 consists of 15 residues. This CDR3 reads CASSPRFFGGTEAFF. In DNA, the CDR3 is TGTGCCAGCAGCCCCAGGTTCTTTGGGGGCACTGAAGCTTTCTTT.

This chain connects TRBV10-3 to TRBJ1-1; D remains unclear. This CDR3 spans 13 amino acids. V dropped 3 bases and J dropped 8 bases, with 13 bases sitting between them. CDR1 is ENHRY, CDR2 SYGVKD, per germline. CDR3: CAISEVLREEAFF. Written as DNA, the CDR3 is TGTGCCATCAGTGAAGTTCTGAGAGAAGAAGCTTTCTTT.

V is TRBV7-3 and J is TRBJ2-1; 8 nucleotides match TRBD2. V gave up 6 bases and J gave up 10 bases; unmatched junction bases: 8. Germline lookup yields CDR1 SGHTA and CDR2 FQGTGA. This CDR3 is 13 amino acids long. The CDR3 reads CASSKAGAREQFF. The CDR3, as DNA: TGTGCCAGCAGTAAAGCGGGGGCCCGGGAGCAGTTCTTC.

The rearrangement joins TRBV18 to TRBJ2-5; 8 bases are a match to TRBD1. Unmatched junction bases numbered 5, after V lost 4 bases and J lost 4 bases. CDR1 and CDR2 (germline): KGHSH, LQKENI. This CDR3 is built from 14 residues. CDR3: CASSLGQGRETQYF. The CDR3 DNA is TGTGCCAGCTCACTTGGACAGGGAAGAGAGACCCAGTACTTC. The entire variable domain, with the rest obtained from reference TRBV18 and TRBJ2-5, is as follows: NAGVMQNPRHLVRRRGQEARLRCSPMKGHSHVYWYRQLPEEGLKFMVYLQKENIIDESGMPKERFSAEFPKEGPSILRIQQVVRGDSAAYFCASSLGQGRETQYFGPGTRLLVL.